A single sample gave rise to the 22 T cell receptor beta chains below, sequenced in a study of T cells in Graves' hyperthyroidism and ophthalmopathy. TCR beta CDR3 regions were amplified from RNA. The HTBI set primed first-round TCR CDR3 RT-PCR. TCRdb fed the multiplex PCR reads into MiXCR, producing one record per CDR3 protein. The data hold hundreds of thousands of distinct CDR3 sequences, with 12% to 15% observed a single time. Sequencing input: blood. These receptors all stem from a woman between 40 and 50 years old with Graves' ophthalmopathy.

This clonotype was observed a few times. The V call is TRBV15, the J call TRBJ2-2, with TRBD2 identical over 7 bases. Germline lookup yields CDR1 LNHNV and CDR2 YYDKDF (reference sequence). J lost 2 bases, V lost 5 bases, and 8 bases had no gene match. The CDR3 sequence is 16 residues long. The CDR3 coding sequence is TGTGCCACCAGCCGGCCTAGCGGAACCAACACCGGGGAGCTGTTTTTT. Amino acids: CATSRPSGTNTGELFF.

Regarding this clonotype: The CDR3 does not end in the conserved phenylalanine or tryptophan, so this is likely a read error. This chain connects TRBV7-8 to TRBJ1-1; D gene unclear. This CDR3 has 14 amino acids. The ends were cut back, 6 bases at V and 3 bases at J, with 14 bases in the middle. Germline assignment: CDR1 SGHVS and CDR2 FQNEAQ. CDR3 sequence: CASRSGLPYTEAFI. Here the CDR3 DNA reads TGTGCCAGCAGATCCGGGCTCCCCTACACTGAAGCTTTCATT.

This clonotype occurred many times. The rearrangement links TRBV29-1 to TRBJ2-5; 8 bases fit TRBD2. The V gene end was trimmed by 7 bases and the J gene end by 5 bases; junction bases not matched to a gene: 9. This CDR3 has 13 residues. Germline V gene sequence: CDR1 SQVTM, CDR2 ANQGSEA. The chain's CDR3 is CSADREGIETQYF. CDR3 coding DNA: TGCAGCGCCGACCGGGAGGGAATCGAGACCCAGTACTTC. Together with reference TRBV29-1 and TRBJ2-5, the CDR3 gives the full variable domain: SAVISQKPSRDICQRGTSLTIQCQVDSQVTMMFWYRQQPGQSLTLIATANQGSEATYESGFVIDKFPISRPNLTFSTLTVSNMSPEDSSIYLCSADREGIETQYFGPGTRLLVL.

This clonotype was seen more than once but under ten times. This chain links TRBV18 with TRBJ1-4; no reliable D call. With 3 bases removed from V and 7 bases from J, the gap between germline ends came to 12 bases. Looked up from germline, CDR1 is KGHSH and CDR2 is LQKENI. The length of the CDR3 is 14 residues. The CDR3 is CASSPQRAAEKLFF. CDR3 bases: TGTGCCAGCTCACCTCAGAGGGCGGCTGAAAAACTGTTTTTT.

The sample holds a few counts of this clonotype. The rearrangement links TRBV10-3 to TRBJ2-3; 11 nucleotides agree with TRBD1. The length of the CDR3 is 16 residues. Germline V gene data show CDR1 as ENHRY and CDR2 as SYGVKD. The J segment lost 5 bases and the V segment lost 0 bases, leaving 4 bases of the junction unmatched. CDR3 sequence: CAISESRTGGLDTQYF. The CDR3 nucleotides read TGTGCCATCAGTGAGTCGAGGACAGGGGGCCTAGATACGCAGTATTTT.

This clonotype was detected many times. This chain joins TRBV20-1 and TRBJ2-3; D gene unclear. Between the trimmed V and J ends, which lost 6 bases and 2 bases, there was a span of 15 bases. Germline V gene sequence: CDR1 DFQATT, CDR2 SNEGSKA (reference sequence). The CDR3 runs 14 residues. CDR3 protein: CSAPVGGNTDTQYF. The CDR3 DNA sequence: TGCAGTGCCCCAGTCGGCGGAAACACAGATACGCAGTATTTT.

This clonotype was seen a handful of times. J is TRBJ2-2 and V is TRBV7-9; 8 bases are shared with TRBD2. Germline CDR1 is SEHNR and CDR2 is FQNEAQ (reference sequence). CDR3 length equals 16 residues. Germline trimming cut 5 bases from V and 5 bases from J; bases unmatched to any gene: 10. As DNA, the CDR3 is TGTGCCAGCAGCGACCCATGGAGCGGGAGTACCGGGGAGCTGTTTTTT. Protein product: CASSDPWSGSTGELFF.

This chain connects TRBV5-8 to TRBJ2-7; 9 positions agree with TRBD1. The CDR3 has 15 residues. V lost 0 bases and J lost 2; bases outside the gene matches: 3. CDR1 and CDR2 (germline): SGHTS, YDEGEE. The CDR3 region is CASSLGTGAPYEQYF. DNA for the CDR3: TGTGCCAGCAGCTTGGGGACAGGGGCCCCCTACGAGCAGTACTTC. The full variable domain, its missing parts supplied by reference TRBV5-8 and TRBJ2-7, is EAGVTQSPTHLIKTRGQQATLRCSPISGHTSVYWYQQALGLGLQFLLWYDEGEERNRGNFPPRFSGRQFPNYSSELNVNALELEDSALYLCASSLGTGAPYEQYFGPGTRLTVT.

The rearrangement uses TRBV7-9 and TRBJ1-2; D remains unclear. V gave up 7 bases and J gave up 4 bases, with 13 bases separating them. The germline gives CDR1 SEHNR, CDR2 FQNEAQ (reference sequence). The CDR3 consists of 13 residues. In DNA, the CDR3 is TGTGCCAGCACCCCCGAGGTGGTCTATGGCTACACCTTC. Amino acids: CASTPEVVYGYTF.

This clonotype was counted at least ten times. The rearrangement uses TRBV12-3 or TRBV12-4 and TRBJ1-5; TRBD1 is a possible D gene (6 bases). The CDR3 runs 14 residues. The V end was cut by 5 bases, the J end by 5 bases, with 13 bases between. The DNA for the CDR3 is TGTGCCAGCAGTCTCGGGACACAGTATCAGCCCCAGCATTTT. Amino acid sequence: CASSLGTQYQPQHF.

CDR3 in amino acids: CASSRGIGTNQPQHF. The CDR3 DNA reads as TGTGCCAGCAGCAGAGGGATAGGGACCAATCAGCCCCAGCATTTT. The J gene is TRBJ1-5, the V gene TRBV7-9; TRBD1 is a possible D gene (5 bases). The CDR3 sequence is 15 residues long. With 5 bases removed from V and 3 bases from J, the gap between germline ends came to 14 bases. Germline V gene sequence: CDR1 SEHNR, CDR2 FQNEAQ (reference sequence).

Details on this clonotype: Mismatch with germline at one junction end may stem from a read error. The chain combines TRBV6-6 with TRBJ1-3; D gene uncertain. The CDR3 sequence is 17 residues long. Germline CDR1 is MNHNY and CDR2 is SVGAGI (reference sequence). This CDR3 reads CASSNPPGASSGNTIYF. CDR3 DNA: TGTGCCAGCAGTAACCCCCCGGGTGCGAGCTCTGGAAACACCATATACTTT.

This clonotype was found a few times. CDR3 loop: CSVDEADSLGGYTF. DNA of the CDR3: TGCAGCGTTGATGAGGCAGACTCCTTGGGGGGCTACACCTTC. The chain couples TRBV29-1 to TRBJ1-2, with D hard to call. V was pared by 3 bases and J by 8 bases, with 19 bases between. Germline loops: CDR1 SQVTM, CDR2 ANQGSEA. The CDR3 extends over 14 amino acids.

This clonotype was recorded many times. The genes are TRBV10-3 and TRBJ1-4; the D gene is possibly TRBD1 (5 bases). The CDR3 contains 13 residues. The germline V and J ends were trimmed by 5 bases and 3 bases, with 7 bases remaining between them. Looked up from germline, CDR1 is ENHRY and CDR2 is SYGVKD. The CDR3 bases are TGTGCCATCAGTTTGGGGGCTAATGAAAAACTGTTTTTT. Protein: CAISLGANEKLFF.

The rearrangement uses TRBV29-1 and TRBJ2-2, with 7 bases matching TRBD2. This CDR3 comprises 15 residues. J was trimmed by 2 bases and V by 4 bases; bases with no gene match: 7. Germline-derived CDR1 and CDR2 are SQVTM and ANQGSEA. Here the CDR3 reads CSVAERGYNTGELFF. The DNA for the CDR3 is TGCAGCGTTGCGGAGCGGGGCTATAACACCGGGGAGCTGTTTTTT.

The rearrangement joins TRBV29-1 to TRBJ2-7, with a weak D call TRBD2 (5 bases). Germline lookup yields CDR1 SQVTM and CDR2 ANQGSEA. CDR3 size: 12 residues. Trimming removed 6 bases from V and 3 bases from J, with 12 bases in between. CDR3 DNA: TGCAGCGTGAAGGACTTATACTACGAGCAGTACTTC. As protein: CSVKDLYYEQYF.

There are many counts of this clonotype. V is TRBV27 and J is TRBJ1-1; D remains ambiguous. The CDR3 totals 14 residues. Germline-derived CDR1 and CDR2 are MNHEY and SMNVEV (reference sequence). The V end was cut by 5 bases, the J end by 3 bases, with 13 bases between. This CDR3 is CASSPLQRYTEAFF. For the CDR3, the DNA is TGTGCCAGCAGTCCACTACAGAGGTACACTGAAGCTTTCTTT.

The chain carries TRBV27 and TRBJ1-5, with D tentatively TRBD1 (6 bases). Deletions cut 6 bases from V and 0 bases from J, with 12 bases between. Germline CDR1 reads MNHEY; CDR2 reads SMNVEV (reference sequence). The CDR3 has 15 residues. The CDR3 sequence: CASRLQGYSNQPQHF. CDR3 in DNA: TGTGCCAGCAGGCTACAGGGCTATAGCAATCAGCCCCAGCATTTT.

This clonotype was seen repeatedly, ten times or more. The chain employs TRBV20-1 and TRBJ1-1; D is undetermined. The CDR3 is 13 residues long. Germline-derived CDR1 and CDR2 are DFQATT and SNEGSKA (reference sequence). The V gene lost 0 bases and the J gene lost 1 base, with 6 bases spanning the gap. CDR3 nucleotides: TGCAGTGCTAGAGATCTTTGGAACACTGAAGCTTTCTTT. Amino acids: CSARDLWNTEAFF.

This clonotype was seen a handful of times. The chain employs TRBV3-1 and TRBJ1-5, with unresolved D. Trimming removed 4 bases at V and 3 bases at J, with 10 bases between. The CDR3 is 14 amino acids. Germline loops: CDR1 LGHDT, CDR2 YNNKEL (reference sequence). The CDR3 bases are TGTGCCAGCAGCCCCAACGGCTTCAATCAGCCCCAGCATTTT. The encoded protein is CASSPNGFNQPQHF.

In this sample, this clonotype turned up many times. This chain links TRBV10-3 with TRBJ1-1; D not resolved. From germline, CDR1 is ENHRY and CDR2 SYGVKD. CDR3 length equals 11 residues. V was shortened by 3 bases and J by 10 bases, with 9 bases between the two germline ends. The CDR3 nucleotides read TGTGCCATCAGTGAATTAGGATCAGCTTTCTTT. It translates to CAISELGSAFF.

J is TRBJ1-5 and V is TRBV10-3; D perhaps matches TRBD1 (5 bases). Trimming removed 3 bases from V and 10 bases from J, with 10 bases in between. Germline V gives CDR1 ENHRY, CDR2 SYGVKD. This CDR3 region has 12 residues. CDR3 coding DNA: TGTGCCATCAGTGATGTGGGGCTCCCCCAGCATTTT. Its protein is CAISDVGLPQHF.